The 14 T cell receptor beta chains below all came from one sample that was sequenced in a study of cytomegalovirus exposure and HLA in healthy donors. Primers for the PCR totalled 60 Vbeta and 13 Jbeta. Sequenced by immunoSEQ multiplex PCR; TCRdb stores in-frame clones only, minus some. The repertoire holds around 190,000 clones, with around nine tenths as singletons. The sequencing input was PBMCs. Receptors originate from a woman in her thirties in good health and CMV-seronegative.

V and J are TRBV7-9 and TRBJ2-1, with D hard to call. Per germline, CDR1 SEHNR and CDR2 FQNEAQ (reference sequence). This CDR3 region has 14 residues. V lost 6 bases and J 3 bases, leaving 12 bases between the germline ends. The CDR3 nucleotides are TGTGCCAGCAGTCCTCCAGGCCGCTACAATGAGCAGTTCTTC. Protein: CASSPPGRYNEQFF.

V and J are TRBV18 and TRBJ2-7; D call uncertain. The CDR3 runs 15 residues. V lost 0 bases, J lost 0 bases, and 9 bases lay in between. Germline lookup yields CDR1 KGHSH and CDR2 LQKENI. The CDR3 DNA is TGTGCCAGCTCACCACCGTCGGTTAGCTCCTACGAGCAGTACTTC. It is translated as CASSPPSVSSYEQYF.

The chain recombines TRBV7-3 with TRBJ2-2; TRBD2 aligns across 8 bases. Germline lookup yields CDR1 SGHTA and CDR2 FQGTGA. This CDR3 region has 16 residues. With V trimmed by 5 bases and J by 3 bases, 8 bases remained unmatched. This chain's CDR3 is CASSPGPAGDTGELFF. As DNA, the CDR3 is TGTGCCAGCAGCCCGGGCCCAGCGGGAGACACCGGGGAGCTGTTTTTT. Full variable domain (remainder filled in from reference TRBV7-3 and TRBJ2-2): GAGVSQTPSNKVTEKGKYVELRCDPISGHTALYWYRQSLGQGPEFLIYFQGTGAADDSGLPNDRFFAVRPEGSVSTLKIQRTERGDSAVYLCASSPGPAGDTGELFFGEGSRLTVL.

The chain uses TRBV28 and TRBJ1-1; D is uncertain. The germline V and J ends were trimmed by 9 bases and 2 bases, with 22 bases remaining between them. CDR3 length: 16 amino acids. Germline V gene data show CDR1 as MDHEN and CDR2 as SYDVKM. Here the CDR3 DNA reads TGTGCCAGAAACCCTATCGGGAGGGCAATTAACACTGAAGCTTTCTTT. It specifies CARNPIGRAINTEAFF.

This rearrangement joins TRBV7-8 to TRBJ2-3; 11 bases fit TRBD2. This CDR3 region has 16 residues. From germline, CDR1 is SGHVS and CDR2 FQNEAQ. The ends lost 5 bases at V and 3 bases at J; junction bases unmatched: 7. CDR3 sequence: CASSILAGVETDTQYF. CDR3 DNA: TGTGCCAGCAGCATACTAGCGGGAGTTGAAACAGATACGCAGTATTTT. Full variable domain (outside the CDR3, taken from reference TRBV7-8 and TRBJ2-3): GAGVSQSPRYKVAKRGQDVALRCDPISGHVSLFWYQQALGQGPEFLTYFQNEAQLDKSGLPSDRFFAERPEGSVSTLKIQRTQQEDSAVYLCASSILAGVETDTQYFGPGTRLTVL.

The chain combines TRBV15 with TRBJ2-4, with TRBD2 as a possible D gene (6 bases). The germline V and J ends were trimmed by 4 bases and 8 bases, with 12 bases remaining between them. Germline CDR1 LNHNV, CDR2 YYDKDF (reference sequence). CDR3 length: 13 residues. The CDR3 spells CATSISGGDIQYF. DNA of the CDR3: TGTGCCACCAGCATATCCGGGGGAGACATTCAGTACTTC. Drawing the rest from reference TRBV15 and TRBJ2-4, the complete variable domain is DAMVIQNPRYQVTQFGKPVTLSCSQTLNHNVMYWYQQKSSQAPKLLFHYYDKDFNNEADTPDNFQSRRPNTSFCFLDIRSPGLGDTAMYLCATSISGGDIQYFGAGTRLSVL.

V usage is TRBV5-6 and J usage is TRBJ2-1, with 8 nucleotides matching TRBD2. V lost 4 bases and J lost 0; bases outside the gene matches: 6. This CDR3 region has 16 residues. Germline V gives CDR1 SGHDT, CDR2 YYEEEE. The CDR3 here is CASSRGLANSYNEQFF. The CDR3 DNA follows: TGTGCCAGCAGCCGAGGACTAGCCAACTCCTACAATGAGCAGTTCTTC.

The CDR3 DNA sequence: TGCGCCAGCAGCTGGTCTCGAGGAGGGGGCTACACCTTC. This sequence encodes CASSWSRGGGYTF. This sequence joins TRBV5-1 and TRBJ1-2; the D is unclear. Looked up from germline, CDR1 is SGHRS and CDR2 is YFSETQ. V lost 3 bases, J lost 8 bases, and 14 bases lay in between. The CDR3 extends over 13 amino acids.

V and J are TRBV19 and TRBJ1-1; 7 bases agree with TRBD1. The CDR3 contains 14 residues. Trimming took 6 bases from V and 6 from J; bases not matched to a gene: 10. The V gene's germline CDR1 is LNHDA and CDR2 SQIVND (reference sequence). The CDR3: CASSKNRGEAEAFF. CDR3 DNA: TGTGCCAGTAGCAAAAACAGGGGAGAGGCTGAAGCTTTCTTT.

The chain uses TRBV4-1 and TRBJ2-1, with 10 bases aligning to TRBD1. From germline, CDR1 is MGHRA and CDR2 YSYEKL. CDR3 length: 17 amino acids. The V gene end was trimmed by 4 bases and the J gene end by 2 bases; junction bases not matched to a gene: 8. Written as DNA, the CDR3 is TGCGCCAGCAGCCCCAGACAGGGGGCGAAAACCTACAATGAGCAGTTCTTC. Amino acids: CASSPRQGAKTYNEQFF.

V usage is TRBV5-1 and J usage is TRBJ2-7; 7 bases fit TRBD1. CDR1 is SGHRS, CDR2 YFSETQ, per germline. The CDR3 is made up of 14 amino acids. With V trimmed by 4 bases and J by 2 bases, 6 bases remained unmatched. The CDR3 loop reads CASSADRAAYEQYF. In nucleotides, the CDR3 is TGCGCCAGCAGCGCCGACAGGGCAGCCTACGAGCAGTACTTC.

The rearrangement joins TRBV6-5 to TRBJ2-2; D is possibly TRBD1 (6 bases). The CDR3 is made up of 15 amino acids. Trimming took 6 bases from V and 3 from J, leaving 14 bases between them. In germline, CDR1 is MNHEY, CDR2 SVGAGI. CDR3: CASRSTGYDTGELFF. The CDR3 nucleotides are TGTGCCAGCAGGTCTACAGGGTATGACACCGGGGAGCTGTTTTTT.

This clone appeared a few times. The chain is built from TRBV11-2 and TRBJ1-6; no clear D. The V end was cut by 2 bases, the J end by 6 bases, with 5 bases between. Germline CDR1 reads SGHAT; CDR2 reads FQNNGV. This CDR3 comprises 13 residues. Here the CDR3 reads CASSLSINSPLHF. CDR3 nucleotides: TGTGCCAGCAGCTTATCAATTAATTCACCCCTCCACTTT.

In its sample, this clone was seen once. This chain connects TRBV6-6 to TRBJ2-3; the match to TRBD2 covers 12 bases. This CDR3 has 15 residues. In germline, CDR1 is MNHNY, CDR2 SVGAGI (reference sequence). J gave up 6 bases and V 4 bases, and 5 bases lay outside the gene matches. Written as DNA, the CDR3 is TGTGCCAGCAGTTCACTAGCGGGAGGTTCGGATACGCAGTATTTT. Amino acids: CASSSLAGGSDTQYF.